A single TCR beta chain is shown here with its context. The germline V gene has CDR1 MNHEY and CDR2 SVGAGI. This CDR3 has 11 residues. Trimming left V 10 bases short and J 5 bases short, with 11 bases between. Produced via immunoSEQ multiplex PCR; TCRdb's table is partial and in-frame only. The data contain about 33,000 clones, around 85% of them singletons. The sample originates from a study of blood T cell repertoires in COVID-19. The chain is built from TRBV6-5 and TRBJ2-5; perhaps TRBD2 as D (5 bases). The specimen was peripheral blood. The TCR was taken from a human donor in a cohort sampled during active COVID-19. The CDR3 nucleotides read TGTGCCACCAGGAGGTTGGAGACCCAGTACTTC. Translation gives CATRRLETQYF.